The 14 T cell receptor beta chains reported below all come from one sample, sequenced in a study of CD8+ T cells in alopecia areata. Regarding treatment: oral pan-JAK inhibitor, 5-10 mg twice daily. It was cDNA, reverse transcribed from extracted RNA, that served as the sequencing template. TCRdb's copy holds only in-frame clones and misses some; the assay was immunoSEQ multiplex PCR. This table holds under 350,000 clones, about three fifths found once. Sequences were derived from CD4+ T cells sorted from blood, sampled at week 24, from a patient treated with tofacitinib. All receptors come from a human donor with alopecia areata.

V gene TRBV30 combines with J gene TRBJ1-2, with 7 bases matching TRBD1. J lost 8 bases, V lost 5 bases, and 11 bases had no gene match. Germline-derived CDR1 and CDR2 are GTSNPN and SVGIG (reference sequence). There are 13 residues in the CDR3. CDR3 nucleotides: TGTGCCTGGGAGACAGGGCGCGGGGTAGGCTACACCTTC. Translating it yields CAWETGRGVGYTF.

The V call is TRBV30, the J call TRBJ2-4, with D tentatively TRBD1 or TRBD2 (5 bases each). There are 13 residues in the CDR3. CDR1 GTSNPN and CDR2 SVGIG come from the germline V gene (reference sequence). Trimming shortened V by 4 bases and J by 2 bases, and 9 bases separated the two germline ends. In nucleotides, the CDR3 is TGTGCCTGGACAGAGGGGTCCAAAAACATTCAGTACTTC. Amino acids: CAWTEGSKNIQYF.

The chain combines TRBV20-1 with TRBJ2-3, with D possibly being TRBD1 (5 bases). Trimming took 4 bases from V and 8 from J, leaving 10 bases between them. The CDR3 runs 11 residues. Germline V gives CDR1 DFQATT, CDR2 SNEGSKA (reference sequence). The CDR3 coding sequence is TGCAGTGCTATGTGGGGCGGTACGCAGTATTTT. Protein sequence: CSAMWGGTQYF.

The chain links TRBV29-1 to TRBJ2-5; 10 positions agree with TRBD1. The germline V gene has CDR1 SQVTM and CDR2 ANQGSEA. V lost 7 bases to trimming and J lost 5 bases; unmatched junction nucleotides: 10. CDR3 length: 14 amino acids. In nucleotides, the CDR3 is TGCAGCGCAAAGACAGGGGGCTTTAGGGAGACCCAGTACTTC. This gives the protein CSAKTGGFRETQYF. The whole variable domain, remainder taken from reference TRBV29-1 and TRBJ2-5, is SAVISQKPSRDICQRGTSLTIQCQVDSQVTMMFWYRQQPGQSLTLIATANQGSEATYESGFVIDKFPISRPNLTFSTLTVSNMSPEDSSIYLCSAKTGGFRETQYFGPGTRLLVL.

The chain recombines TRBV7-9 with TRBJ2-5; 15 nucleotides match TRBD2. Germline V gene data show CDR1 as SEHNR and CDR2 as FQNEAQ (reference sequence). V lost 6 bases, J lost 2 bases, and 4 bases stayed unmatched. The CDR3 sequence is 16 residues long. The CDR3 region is CASRPGLAGGQETQYF. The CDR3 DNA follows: TGTGCCAGCAGGCCCGGACTAGCGGGGGGGCAAGAGACCCAGTACTTC.

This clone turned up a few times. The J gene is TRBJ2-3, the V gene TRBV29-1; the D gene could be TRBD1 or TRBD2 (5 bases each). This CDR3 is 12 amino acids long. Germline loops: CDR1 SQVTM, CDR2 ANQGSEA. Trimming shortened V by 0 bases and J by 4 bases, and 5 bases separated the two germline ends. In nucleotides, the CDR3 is TGCAGCGTTGAAGAGGGGGCAGATACGCAGTATTTT. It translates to CSVEEGADTQYF.

The CDR3 reads CSVGQLMNTEAFF. The CDR3, as DNA: TGCAGCGTTGGACAACTCATGAACACTGAAGCTTTCTTT. This rearrangement joins TRBV29-1 to TRBJ1-1, with D unresolved. Germline V gene sequence: CDR1 SQVTM, CDR2 ANQGSEA. This CDR3 contains 13 residues. The V and J ends lost 4 bases and 0 bases respectively, with 9 bases between them.

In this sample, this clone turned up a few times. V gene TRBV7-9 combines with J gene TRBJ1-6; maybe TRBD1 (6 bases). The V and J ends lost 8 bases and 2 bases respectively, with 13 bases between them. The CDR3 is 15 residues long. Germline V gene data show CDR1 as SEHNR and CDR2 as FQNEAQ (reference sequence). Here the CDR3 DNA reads TGTGCCAGCGCTCCCGGGGGCACCTATAATTCACCCCTCCACTTT. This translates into CASAPGGTYNSPLHF.

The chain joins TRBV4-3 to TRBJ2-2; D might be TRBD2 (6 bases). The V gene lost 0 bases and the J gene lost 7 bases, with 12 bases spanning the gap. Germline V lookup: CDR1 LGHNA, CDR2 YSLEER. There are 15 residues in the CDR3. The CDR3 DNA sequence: TGCGCCAGCAGCCAAGAAAGAGGGCGGGGCGGGGAGCTGTTTTTT. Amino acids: CASSQERGRGGELFF.

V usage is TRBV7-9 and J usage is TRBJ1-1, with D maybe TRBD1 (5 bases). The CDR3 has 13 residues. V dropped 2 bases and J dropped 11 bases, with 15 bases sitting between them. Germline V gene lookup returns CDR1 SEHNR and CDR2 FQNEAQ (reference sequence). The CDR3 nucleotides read TGTGCCAGCAGCTTAAGGGGTTTCGTCGGCGCTTTCTTT. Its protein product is CASSLRGFVGAFF.

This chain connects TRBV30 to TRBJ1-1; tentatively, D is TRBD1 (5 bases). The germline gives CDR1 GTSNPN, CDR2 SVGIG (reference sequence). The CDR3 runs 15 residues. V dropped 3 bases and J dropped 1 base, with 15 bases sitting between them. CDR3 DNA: TGTGCCTGGAGGGCCCTCGGTGGGGGGAACACTGAAGCTTTCTTT. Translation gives CAWRALGGGNTEAFF.

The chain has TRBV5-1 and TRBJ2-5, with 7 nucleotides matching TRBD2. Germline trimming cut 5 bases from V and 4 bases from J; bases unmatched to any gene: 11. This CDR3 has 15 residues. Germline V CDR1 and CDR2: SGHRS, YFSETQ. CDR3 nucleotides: TGCGCCAGCAGTCCCGAGCGGGGCGGGGGAGAGACCCAGTACTTC. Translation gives CASSPERGGGETQYF.

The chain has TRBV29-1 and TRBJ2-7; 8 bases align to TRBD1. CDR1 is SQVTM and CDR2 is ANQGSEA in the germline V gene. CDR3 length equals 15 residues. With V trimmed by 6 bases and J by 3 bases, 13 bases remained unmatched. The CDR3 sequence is CSVFIGQGPLYEQYF. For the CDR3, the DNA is TGCAGCGTCTTCATCGGACAGGGACCTCTCTACGAGCAGTACTTC.

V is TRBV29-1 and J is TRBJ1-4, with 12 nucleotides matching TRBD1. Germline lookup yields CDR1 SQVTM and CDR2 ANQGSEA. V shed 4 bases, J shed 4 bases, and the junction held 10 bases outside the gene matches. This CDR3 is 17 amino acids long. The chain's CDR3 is CSVGEGTGGANNEKLFF. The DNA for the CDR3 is TGCAGCGTTGGGGAAGGGACAGGGGGCGCCAATAATGAAAAACTGTTTTTT.